These T cell receptor beta chains were read from a single sample in a study of blood T cell repertoires in COVID-19. Data came from immunoSEQ multiplex PCR; TCRdb stores just in-frame clones and leaves some out. There are around 400,000 clones in the sample; just under 90% occur only once, and 1.7% lies in the top ten. The specimen sequenced was PBMCs or T cells enriched from blood (not recorded which). The receptors were sampled from a woman aged 30 to 39 who had recovered from COVID-19. CDR3s include the opening cysteine and the closing phenylalanine or tryptophan. The D gene is left open where the match is weak. Some rows have no size entry. The others give once, few or many, or a class for an expanded clone.

clone size: few
J gene: TRBJ1-4
CDR3 length: 13
V gene: TRBV2
D gene: TRBD1
CDR3 protein: CASRWDRSEKLFF
CDR3 DNA: TGTGCCAGCAGGTGGGACAGGTCTGAAAAACTGTTTTTT

clone size: NA
J gene: TRBJ1-2
CDR3 length: 13
V gene: TRBV4-3
D gene: NA
CDR3 protein: CASSQVLHSGYTF
CDR3 DNA: TGCGCCAGCAGCCAAGTGTTACATTCTGGCTACACCTTC

clone size: NA
J gene: TRBJ2-7
CDR3 length: 14
V gene: TRBV5-1
D gene: TRBD1
CDR3 protein: CASSFRDRDYEQYF
CDR3 DNA: TGCGCCAGCAGCTTCCGGGACAGGGACTACGAGCAGTACTTC

clone size: NA
J gene: TRBJ1-2
CDR3 length: 13
V gene: TRBV2
D gene: NA
CDR3 protein: CASSYRQDHGYTF
CDR3 DNA: TGTGCCAGCAGTTACCGACAAGACCATGGCTACACCTTC

clone size: NA
J gene: TRBJ1-1
CDR3 length: 13
V gene: TRBV18
D gene: NA
CDR3 protein: CASSPSRGLGAFF
CDR3 DNA: TGTGCCAGCTCCCCTTCGCGAGGGCTTGGAGCTTTCTTT

clone size: NA
J gene: TRBJ1-2
CDR3 length: 15
V gene: TRBV14
D gene: NA
CDR3 protein: CASSQKAQPGYGYTF
CDR3 DNA: TGTGCCAGCAGCCAAAAGGCACAGCCTGGTTATGGCTACACCTTC

clone size: NA
J gene: TRBJ1-1
CDR3 length: 13
V gene: TRBV9
D gene: NA
CDR3 protein: CASSVAGYTEAFF
CDR3 DNA: TGTGCCAGCAGCGTAGCGGGTTACACTGAAGCTTTCTTT

clone size: NA
J gene: TRBJ2-2
CDR3 length: 15
V gene: TRBV6-5
D gene: TRBD2
CDR3 protein: CASSKGLASTGELFF
CDR3 DNA: TGTGCCAGCAGTAAGGGACTAGCAAGTACCGGGGAGCTGTTTTTT

clone size: NA
J gene: TRBJ2-7
CDR3 length: 15
V gene: TRBV11-2
D gene: TRBD2
CDR3 protein: CASSLYSSGPYEQYF
CDR3 DNA: TGTGCCAGCAGCTTATATTCTAGCGGACCCTACGAGCAGTACTTC

clone size: NA
J gene: TRBJ1-5
CDR3 length: 13
V gene: TRBV30
D gene: NA
CDR3 protein: CAWTQASNQPQHF
CDR3 DNA: TGTGCCTGGACACAGGCGAGCAATCAGCCCCAGCATTTT

clone size: NA
J gene: TRBJ2-7
CDR3 length: 14
V gene: TRBV9
D gene: TRBD2
CDR3 protein: CASGPAGGTYEQYF
CDR3 DNA: TGTGCCAGCGGTCCAGCGGGGGGGACCTACGAGCAGTACTTC

clone size: NA
J gene: TRBJ1-1
CDR3 length: 13
V gene: TRBV13
D gene: TRBD1
CDR3 protein: CASSGQGNTEAFF
CDR3 DNA: TGTGCCAGCAGCGGACAGGGTAACACTGAAGCTTTCTTT

clone size: NA
J gene: TRBJ2-1
CDR3 length: 14
V gene: TRBV10-2
D gene: TRBD2
CDR3 protein: CASCGRGYGNEQFF
CDR3 DNA: TGCGCCAGCTGCGGGAGGGGCTATGGCAATGAGCAGTTCTTC

clone size: NA
J gene: TRBJ1-4
CDR3 length: 15
V gene: TRBV5-4
D gene: NA
CDR3 protein: CASSRSSSENEKLFF
CDR3 DNA: TGTGCCAGCAGCCGAAGTAGTAGTGAGAATGAAAAACTGTTTTTT

clone size: NA
J gene: TRBJ2-5
CDR3 length: 15
V gene: TRBV19
D gene: TRBD2
CDR3 protein: CASSRLAAQEETQYF
CDR3 DNA: TGTGCCAGTAGTAGACTAGCGGCTCAGGAGGAGACCCAGTACTTC

clone size: NA
J gene: TRBJ1-2
CDR3 length: 15
V gene: TRBV19
D gene: NA
CDR3 protein: CASSILSGALYGYTF
CDR3 DNA: TGTGCCAGTAGTATTTTATCAGGCGCACTTTATGGCTACACCTTC

clone size: NA
J gene: TRBJ1-3
CDR3 length: 14
V gene: TRBV7-9
D gene: TRBD1
CDR3 protein: CASSWDRVSYTIYF
CDR3 DNA: TGTGCCAGCAGCTGGGACAGGGTTTCGTACACCATATATTTT

clone size: once
J gene: TRBJ2-1
CDR3 length: 16
V gene: TRBV5-6
D gene: NA
CDR3 protein: CASSDRWESSYNEQFF
CDR3 DNA: TGTGCCAGCAGCGATAGGTGGGAGAGCTCCTACAATGAGCAGTTCTTC

clone size: NA
J gene: TRBJ1-1
CDR3 length: 14
V gene: TRBV7-9
D gene: TRBD1
CDR3 protein: CASSLLQGDPKAFF
CDR3 DNA: TGTGCCAGCAGCTTACTACAGGGGGATCCGAAAGCTTTCTTT

clone size: NA
J gene: TRBJ1-2
CDR3 length: 15
V gene: TRBV14
D gene: NA
CDR3 protein: CASSQSRAGAYGYTF
CDR3 DNA: TGTGCCAGCAGCCAATCCCGGGCTGGGGCTTATGGCTACACCTTC

clone size: NA
J gene: TRBJ2-5
CDR3 length: 14
V gene: TRBV27
D gene: TRBD1
CDR3 protein: CASRPTGGWETQYF
CDR3 DNA: TGTGCCAGCAGACCGACAGGGGGCTGGGAGACCCAGTACTTC

clone size: NA
J gene: TRBJ1-1
CDR3 length: 13
V gene: TRBV28
D gene: NA
CDR3 protein: CASSVYMNTEAFF
CDR3 DNA: TGTGCCAGCAGTGTGTACATGAACACTGAAGCTTTCTTT

clone size: NA
J gene: TRBJ2-6
CDR3 length: 21
V gene: TRBV5-1
D gene: TRBD1
CDR3 protein: CASSSTDGMQGALSGANVLTF
CDR3 DNA: TGCGCCAGCAGCTCGACAGATGGGATGCAGGGGGCTTTATCTGGGGCCAACGTCCTGACTTTC

clone size: few
J gene: TRBJ1-3
CDR3 length: 13
V gene: TRBV29-1
D gene: NA
CDR3 protein: CSVEGDRGNTIYF
CDR3 DNA: TGCAGCGTTGAGGGTGACAGGGGAAACACCATATATTTT

clone size: NA
J gene: TRBJ2-7
CDR3 length: 15
V gene: TRBV27
D gene: TRBD1
CDR3 protein: CASRYTRQGNSEQYF
CDR3 DNA: TGTGCCAGCAGATATACCCGACAGGGGAACAGTGAGCAGTACTTC

clone size: once
J gene: TRBJ2-1
CDR3 length: 12
V gene: TRBV2
D gene: NA
CDR3 protein: CASSVRYNEQFF
CDR3 DNA: TGTGCCAGCAGTGTGCGATACAATGAGCAGTTCTTC

clone size: NA
J gene: TRBJ1-1
CDR3 length: 14
V gene: TRBV19
D gene: NA
CDR3 protein: CASSFGGRNTEAFF
CDR3 DNA: TGTGCCAGTAGTTTCGGTGGGCGGAACACTGAAGCTTTCTTT

clone size: NA
J gene: TRBJ1-2
CDR3 length: 15
V gene: TRBV5-4
D gene: NA
CDR3 protein: CASSLALQDNYGYTF
CDR3 DNA: TGTGCCAGCAGCTTGGCCCTACAGGATAACTATGGCTACACCTTC

clone size: NA
J gene: TRBJ1-2
CDR3 length: 12
V gene: TRBV18
D gene: NA
CDR3 protein: CASYRQNDGYTF
CDR3 DNA: TGTGCCAGCTACCGACAGAACGATGGCTACACCTTC

clone size: NA
J gene: TRBJ1-1
CDR3 length: 15
V gene: TRBV7-9
D gene: NA
CDR3 protein: CASSPSGQMNTEAFF
CDR3 DNA: TGTGCCAGCAGCCCTTCTGGGCAGATGAACACTGAAGCTTTCTTT

clone size: NA
J gene: TRBJ2-3
CDR3 length: 16
V gene: TRBV19
D gene: NA
CDR3 protein: CASKRAGGYTTDTQYF
CDR3 DNA: TGTGCCAGTAAGCGGGCAGGGGGATATACCACAGATACGCAGTATTTT

clone size: NA
J gene: TRBJ2-3
CDR3 length: 14
V gene: TRBV18
D gene: NA
CDR3 protein: CASSPQQATDTQYF
CDR3 DNA: TGTGCCAGCTCACCACAACAGGCCACAGATACGCAGTATTTT

clone size: NA
J gene: TRBJ1-1
CDR3 length: 13
V gene: TRBV19
D gene: NA
CDR3 protein: CASSWSSGSEAFF
CDR3 DNA: TGTGCCAGTAGTTGGTCGTCGGGGTCTGAAGCTTTCTTT

clone size: NA
J gene: TRBJ1-1
CDR3 length: 14
V gene: TRBV2
D gene: TRBD1
CDR3 protein: CASGGQGVFTEAFF
CDR3 DNA: TGTGCCAGCGGGGGACAGGGGGTGTTCACTGAAGCTTTCTTT

clone size: NA
J gene: TRBJ1-5
CDR3 length: 17
V gene: TRBV18
D gene: TRBD1
CDR3 protein: CASSPPGQGGGNQPQHF
CDR3 DNA: TGTGCCAGCTCACCACCGGGACAGGGAGGAGGCAATCAGCCCCAGCATTTT

clone size: NA
J gene: TRBJ2-7
CDR3 length: 17
V gene: TRBV10-2
D gene: NA
CDR3 protein: CASSDGKKGKFADEQYF
CDR3 DNA: TGCGCCAGCAGTGACGGTAAGAAGGGGAAGTTTGCCGACGAGCAGTACTTC

clone size: NA
J gene: TRBJ1-3
CDR3 length: 15
V gene: TRBV9
D gene: NA
CDR3 protein: CASSATGSDGNTIYF
CDR3 DNA: TGTGCCAGCAGCGCAACAGGGTCGGATGGAAACACCATATATTTT

clone size: NA
J gene: TRBJ2-5
CDR3 length: 15
V gene: TRBV3-1/TRBV3-2
D gene: NA
CDR3 protein: CASSQIAARQETQYF
CDR3 DNA: TGTGCCAGCAGCCAAATAGCTGCGAGGCAAGAGACCCAGTACTTC

clone size: NA
J gene: TRBJ1-6
CDR3 length: 16
V gene: TRBV4-1
D gene: NA
CDR3 protein: CASSQAQLPYNSPLHF
CDR3 DNA: TGCGCCAGCAGCCAAGCACAGTTACCCTATAATTCACCCCTCCACTTT

clone size: NA
J gene: TRBJ1-1
CDR3 length: 14
V gene: TRBV11-3
D gene: NA
CDR3 protein: CASSLGNTGTEAFF
CDR3 DNA: TGTGCCAGCAGCTTAGGGAACACGGGCACTGAAGCTTTCTTT

clone size: NA
J gene: TRBJ2-1
CDR3 length: 16
V gene: TRBV3-1/TRBV3-2
D gene: TRBD2
CDR3 protein: CASSQDSGSERHEQFF
CDR3 DNA: TGTGCCAGCAGCCAAGATAGCGGGAGCGAAAGACATGAGCAGTTCTTC